Sequencing of this T cell receptor beta chain was carried out in a study of blood T cell repertoires in COVID-19. Study overall: PBMCs, B-cell-depleted T cells, or T cells provided the cDNA or gDNA that made up the material.

Germline assignment: CDR1 SNHLY and CDR2 FYNNEI. J was trimmed by 6 bases and V by 5 bases; bases with no gene match: 7. This CDR3 is 14 amino acids long. Original handling: Amplification from reference gene primers served as the basis for estimated nucleated cell counts. Some clones are missing from TCRdb's copy, which holds only in-frame ones; the method was immunoSEQ multiplex PCR. V and J calls and clone size are given by that table; D and trimming were obtained from the DNA. The sample holds hundreds of thousands of clones, around 83% seen once. The specimen sequenced was peripheral blood. The clonotype originates from an older man with acute or convalescent COVID-19. The chain employs TRBV2 and TRBJ1-5; 7 bases line up with TRBD1. The CDR3 nucleotides are TGTGCCAGCAGTCTCGACAGGGTAGGTCAGCCCCAGCATTTT. The encoded protein is CASSLDRVGQPQHF.